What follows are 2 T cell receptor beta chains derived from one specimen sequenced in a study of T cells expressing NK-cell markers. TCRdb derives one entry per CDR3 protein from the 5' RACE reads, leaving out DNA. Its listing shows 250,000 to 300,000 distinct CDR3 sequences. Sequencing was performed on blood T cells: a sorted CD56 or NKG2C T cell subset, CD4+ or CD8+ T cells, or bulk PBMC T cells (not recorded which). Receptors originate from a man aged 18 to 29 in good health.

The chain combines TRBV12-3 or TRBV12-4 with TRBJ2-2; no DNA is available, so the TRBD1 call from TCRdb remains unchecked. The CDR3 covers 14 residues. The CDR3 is CASSLRERVGELFF.

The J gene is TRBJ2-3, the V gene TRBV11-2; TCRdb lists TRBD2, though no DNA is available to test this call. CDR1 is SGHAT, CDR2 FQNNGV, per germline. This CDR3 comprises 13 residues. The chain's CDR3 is CASSLVAENTQYF.